The rows below give T cell receptor beta chains drawn from one sample of a study of blood T cells in healthy people across ages. TCRdb re-analysed the 5' RACE reads in MiXCR, keeping a single row per CDR3 protein. The table lists fewer than 2,000,000 distinct CDR3 sequences, about two fifths of them singletons. The sequencing sample was made of blood. These TCRs come from a human donor in good health. Both conserved end residues are part of each CDR3. The order of the fields is D gene, J gene, V gene, CDR3 protein. The D gene is left open where the match is weak.

>TRBD2|TRBJ2-2|TRBV29-1
CSVTSGGNTGELFF
>-|TRBJ2-3|TRBV9
CATTRGESTDTQYF
>TRBD1|TRBJ2-5|TRBV7-2
CASSPFYRQGQETQYF
>TRBD1|TRBJ1-5|TRBV24-1
CATSDSGTGLNQPQHF
>-|TRBJ2-3|TRBV7-6
CASSYHAGPSTDTQYF
>TRBD1|TRBJ2-1|TRBV12-3/TRBV12-4
CASSLWTGSRNNEQFF
>-|TRBJ2-7|TRBV14
CASSQATRQYF
>TRBD1|TRBJ2-3|TRBV12-3/TRBV12-4
CASTGDRALGTQYF
>TRBD2|TRBJ2-1|TRBV12-3/TRBV12-4
CASILSAGGSDEQFF
>-|TRBJ2-3|TRBV4-3
CASSPGPQGDTQYF
>-|TRBJ2-1|TRBV7-2
CASSLRAAGDEQFF
>-|TRBJ1-5|TRBV27
CASSGARDGSTQPQHF
>-|TRBJ1-5|TRBV7-2
CASSLASISNQPQHF
>-|TRBJ2-3|TRBV11-2
CASSLDKGWTDTQYF
>TRBD2|TRBJ2-3|TRBV7-2
CASSLGLAGGRDTQYF
>TRBD1|TRBJ1-2|TRBV20-1
CSARGIRGEYGYTF
>TRBD2|TRBJ2-1|TRBV4-2
CASSQDTTLAGVNEQFF
>-|TRBJ2-2|TRBV29-1
CSVEDLSAGELFF
>-|TRBJ2-2|TRBV7-2
CASSLEGSSNTGELFF
>-|TRBJ1-2|TRBV11-2
CASSSVDYGYTF
>TRBD2|TRBJ2-3|TRBV7-2
CASSITSGGATDTQYF
>TRBD1|TRBJ2-3|TRBV2
CASMDRVTDTQYF
>-|TRBJ1-2|TRBV5-1
CACSLTTGGYGYTF
>TRBD2|TRBJ2-3|TRBV10-3
CAIRSGGASTDTQYF
>-|-|TRBV6-5
CASSRGVNEQYF
>-|TRBJ1-2|TRBV9
CASSVVGGRGYTF
>-|TRBJ2-5|TRBV9
CASSRQQGRETQYF
>-|TRBJ1-2|TRBV4-3
CASSQEAGEEYGYTF
>TRBD1|TRBJ2-7|TRBV30
CAWSRTGDEQYF
>-|TRBJ2-7|TRBV6-2/TRBV6-3
CASSWSSLSYEQYF
>TRBD2|TRBJ2-3|TRBV15
CATSSKSGGLDDTQYF
>-|TRBJ2-5|TRBV29-1
CSVRDPNQETQYF
>TRBD1|TRBJ2-5|TRBV7-9
CASSLEGQTYF
>-|TRBJ2-2|TRBV13
CASSFHAGELFF
>TRBD2|TRBJ2-7|TRBV6-5
CASSYSTRGEGEQYF
>TRBD2|TRBJ2-3|TRBV29-1
CSVEGVVSVTSGSSTDTQYF
>-|TRBJ2-5|TRBV28
CASCSVGGQETQYF
>-|TRBJ1-2|TRBV7-2
CASSLSRTANYGYTF
>-|TRBJ1-2|TRBV4-2
CASSHLPGKGPGGYTF
>-|TRBJ2-3|TRBV29-1
CSVVAPPGTDTQYF
>TRBD2|TRBJ2-1|TRBV5-1
CASSLQIAGAHNEQFF
>TRBD2|TRBJ2-3|TRBV5-1
CASSQLAGLADTQYF
>-|TRBJ2-1|TRBV7-3
CASSPGGGSVDEQFF
>-|TRBJ1-1|TRBV15
CATSRELRQLGSDTEAFF
>-|TRBJ1-2|TRBV27
CASSMLGLYGYTF
>-|TRBJ1-4|TRBV20-1
CSGWWGRGKLFF
>-|TRBJ1-6|TRBV5-1
CASSLQDSYNSPLHF
>TRBD1|TRBJ2-7|TRBV11-2
CASNPDRTRQGSYEQYF
>TRBD1|TRBJ1-2|TRBV11-1
CASSLGAGGFGYTF
>-|TRBJ2-6|TRBV20-1
CSALIAWGSEYSGANVLTF
>-|TRBJ2-5|TRBV18
CASSPPGSESTQYF
>-|TRBJ1-4|TRBV3-1
CASSQEYTRRLFF
>-|TRBJ1-3|TRBV9
CASSVGFVEDAISGNTIYF
>-|TRBJ1-1|TRBV4-3
CASSQDLFESEAFF
>-|TRBJ2-3|TRBV4-3
CASSQDMVRTDTQYF
>-|TRBJ2-7|TRBV5-1
CASSLRSPGDGYEQYF